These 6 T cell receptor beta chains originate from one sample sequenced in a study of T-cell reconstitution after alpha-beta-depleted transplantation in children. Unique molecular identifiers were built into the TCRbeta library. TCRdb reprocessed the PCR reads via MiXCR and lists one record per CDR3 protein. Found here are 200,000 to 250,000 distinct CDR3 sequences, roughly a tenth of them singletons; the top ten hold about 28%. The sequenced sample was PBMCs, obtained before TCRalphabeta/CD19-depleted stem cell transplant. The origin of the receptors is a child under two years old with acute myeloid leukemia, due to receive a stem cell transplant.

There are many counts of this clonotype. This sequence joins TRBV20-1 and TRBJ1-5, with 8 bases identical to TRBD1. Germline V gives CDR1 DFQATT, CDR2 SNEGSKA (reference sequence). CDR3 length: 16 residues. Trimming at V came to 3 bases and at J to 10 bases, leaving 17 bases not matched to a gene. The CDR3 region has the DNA TGCAGTGCTAGGGGGCCGGGACAGGCGGGGAATGGACCCCAGCATTTT. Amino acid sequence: CSARGPGQAGNGPQHF.

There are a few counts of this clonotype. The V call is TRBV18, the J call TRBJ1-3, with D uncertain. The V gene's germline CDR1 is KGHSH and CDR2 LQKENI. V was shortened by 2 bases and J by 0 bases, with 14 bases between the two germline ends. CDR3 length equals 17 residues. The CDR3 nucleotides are TGTGCCAGCTCACCAATCATCCGGGCGAGCTCTGGAAACACCATATATTTT. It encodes CASSPIIRASSGNTIYF.

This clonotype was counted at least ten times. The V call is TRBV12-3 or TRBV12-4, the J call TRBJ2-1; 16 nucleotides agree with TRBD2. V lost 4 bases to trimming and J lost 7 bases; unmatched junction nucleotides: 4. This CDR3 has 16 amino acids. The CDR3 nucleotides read TGTGCCAGCAGTTGGGGACTAGCGGGAGGGAAGAATGAGCAGTTCTTC. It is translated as CASSWGLAGGKNEQFF.

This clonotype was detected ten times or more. For the CDR3, the DNA is TGTGCCATCAGCCAGCCTGGGACAGATACGCAGTATTTT. Translated: CAISQPGTDTQYF. J is TRBJ2-3 and V is TRBV10-3; D remains ambiguous. The CDR3 totals 13 residues. Germline CDR1 and CDR2: ENHRY and SYGVKD. Trimming took 6 bases from V and 3 from J, leaving 10 bases between them.

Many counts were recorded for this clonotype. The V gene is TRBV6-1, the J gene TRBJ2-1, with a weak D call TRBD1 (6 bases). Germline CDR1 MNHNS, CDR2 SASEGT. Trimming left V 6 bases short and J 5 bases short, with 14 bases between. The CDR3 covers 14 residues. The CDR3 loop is CASSNTGTNNEQFF. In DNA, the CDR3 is TGTGCCAGCAGCAATACCGGGACAAACAATGAGCAGTTCTTC.

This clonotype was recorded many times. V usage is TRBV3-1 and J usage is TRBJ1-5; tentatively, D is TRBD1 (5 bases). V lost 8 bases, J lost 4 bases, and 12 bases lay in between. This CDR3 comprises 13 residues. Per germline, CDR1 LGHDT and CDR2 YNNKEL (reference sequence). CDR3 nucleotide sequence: TGTGCCAGCTATGGGGGGGGAAATCAGCCCCAGCATTTT. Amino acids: CASYGGGNQPQHF.